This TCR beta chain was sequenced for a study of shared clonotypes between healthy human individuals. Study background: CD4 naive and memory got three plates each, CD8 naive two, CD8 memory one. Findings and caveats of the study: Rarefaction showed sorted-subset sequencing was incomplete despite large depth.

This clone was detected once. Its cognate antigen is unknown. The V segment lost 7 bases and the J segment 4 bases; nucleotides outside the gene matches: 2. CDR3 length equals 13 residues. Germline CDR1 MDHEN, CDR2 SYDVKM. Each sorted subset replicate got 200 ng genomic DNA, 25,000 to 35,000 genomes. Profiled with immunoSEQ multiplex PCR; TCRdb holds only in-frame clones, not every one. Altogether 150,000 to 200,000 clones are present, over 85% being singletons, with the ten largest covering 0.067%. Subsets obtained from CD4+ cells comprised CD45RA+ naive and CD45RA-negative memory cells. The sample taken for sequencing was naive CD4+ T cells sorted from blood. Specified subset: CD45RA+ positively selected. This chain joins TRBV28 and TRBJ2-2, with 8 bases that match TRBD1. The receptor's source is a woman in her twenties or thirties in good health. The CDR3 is CASKQGGTGELFF. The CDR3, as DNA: TGTGCCAGCAAACAGGGGGGCACCGGGGAGCTGTTTTTT.